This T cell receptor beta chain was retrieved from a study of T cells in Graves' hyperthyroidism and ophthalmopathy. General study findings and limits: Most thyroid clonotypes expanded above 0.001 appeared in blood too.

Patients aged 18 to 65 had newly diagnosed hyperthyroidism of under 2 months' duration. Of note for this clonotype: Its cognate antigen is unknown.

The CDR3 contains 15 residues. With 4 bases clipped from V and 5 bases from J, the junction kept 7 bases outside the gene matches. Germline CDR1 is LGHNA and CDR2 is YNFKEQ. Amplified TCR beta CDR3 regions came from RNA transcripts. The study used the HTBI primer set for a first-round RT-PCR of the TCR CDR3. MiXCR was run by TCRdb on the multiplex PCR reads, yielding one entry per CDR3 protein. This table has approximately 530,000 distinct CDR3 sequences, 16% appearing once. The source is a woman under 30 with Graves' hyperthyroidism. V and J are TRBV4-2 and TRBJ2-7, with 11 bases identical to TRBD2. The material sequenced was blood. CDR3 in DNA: TGTGCCAGCAGCCCGGGACTAGCGGTACTTGACGAGCAGTACTTC. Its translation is CASSPGLAVLDEQYF.